What follows are 7 T cell receptor beta chains derived from one specimen sequenced in a study of memory CD4+ T cells and cytomegalovirus serostatus (dated by TCRdb to the late 2010s). Receptor amplification or capture employed the immunoSEQ multiplex PCR assay. As stored in TCRdb, this immuneACCESS dataset retains in-frame rearrangements with V and J assigned. A fraction of the clones does not appear; measured against another copy, unresolved V genes explain less than half of the discrepancy, and the remainder lacks a known reason. The table for this sample lists tens of thousands of clones; 70% to 80% of them were counted only once. Of the sample, about 3% is held by the ten largest clones. A FACSAria II was used to sort memory CD4+ T cells, defined as single viable CD3+CD4+CD8-CD45RO+ cells. The sequenced sample consisted of memory CD4+ T cells from blood. These receptors all come from an adult in good health and CMV-seropositive.

This sequence joins TRBV5-1 and TRBJ2-7; tentatively, D is TRBD1 (5 bases). The CDR3 sequence is 15 residues long. V lost 0 bases to trimming and J lost 2 bases, with 12 bases between them. Germline V gene data show CDR1 as SGHRS and CDR2 as YFSETQ. The CDR3 DNA sequence: TGCGCCAGCAGCTTGGCTCCGGACAACACCTACGAGCAGTACGTC. Its translation is CASSLAPDNTYEQYV.

The rearrangement uses TRBV10-3 and TRBJ2-1; 8 nucleotides align to TRBD2. Germline V gene data show CDR1 as ENHRY and CDR2 as SYGVKD. The ends lost 3 bases at V and 5 bases at J; junction bases unmatched: 9. This CDR3 contains 16 residues. The CDR3: CAISEGNSGVNNEQFF. CDR3 in DNA: TGTGCCATCAGTGAAGGTAATAGCGGGGTAAACAATGAGCAGTTCTTC.

This clone has just a few counts. The chain is built from TRBV5-1 and TRBJ2-7; D might be TRBD1 (6 bases). The ends were cut back, 3 bases at V and 2 bases at J, with 9 bases in the middle. Per germline, CDR1 SGHRS and CDR2 YFSETQ. The CDR3 runs 13 residues. CDR3 sequence reads: CASSYGQTYEQYF. The CDR3 DNA is TGCGCCAGCAGCTATGGACAGACCTACGAGCAGTACTTC.

This clone is a singleton in its sample. This sequence joins TRBV28 and TRBJ1-4; 8 bases agree with TRBD1. Germline CDR1 and CDR2: MDHEN and SYDVKM. V lost 9 bases to trimming and J lost 8 bases; unmatched junction nucleotides: 17. The CDR3 totals 16 residues. CDR3 residues: CASTVGQGVIQEKLFF. The CDR3 DNA follows: TGTGCCAGTACGGTCGGACAGGGAGTTATTCAGGAAAAACTGTTTTTT.

The gene calls are TRBV5-1 and TRBJ1-2; D might be TRBD1 (5 bases). This CDR3 has 16 residues. V was pared by 4 bases and J by 1 base, with 17 bases between. Germline CDR1 reads SGHRS; CDR2 reads YFSETQ. CDR3 protein: CASSGGAAGNNYGYTF. In DNA form, the CDR3 reads TGCGCCAGCAGCGGGGGTGCGGCGGGAAATAACTATGGCTACACCTTC. Supplemented by reference TRBV5-1 and TRBJ1-2, the full variable domain reads KAGVTQTPRYLIKTRGQQVTLSCSPISGHRSVSWYQQTPGQGLQFLFEYFSETQRNKGNFPGRFSGRQFSNSRSEMNVSTLELGDSALYLCASSGGAAGNNYGYTFGSGTRLTVV.

In its sample, this clone was seen a few times. J is TRBJ2-4 and V is TRBV19; 8 bases map to TRBD2. Germline values: CDR1 LNHDA, CDR2 SQIVND (reference sequence). Trimming cost V 5 bases and J 5 bases; bases outside gene matches: 5. The CDR3 is 14 residues long. This CDR3 is CASSAGLAENIQYF. For the CDR3, the DNA is TGTGCCAGTAGTGCCGGACTAGCTGAAAACATTCAGTACTTC.

The V gene is TRBV7-2, the J gene TRBJ1-1; D unclear. The CDR3 loop spans 13 amino acids. Germline lookup yields CDR1 SGHTA and CDR2 FQGNSA. Trimming took 6 bases from V and 2 from J, leaving 10 bases between them. CDR3 DNA sequence: TGTGCCAGCAGGATTGACACAAACACTGAAGCTTTCTTT. It translates to CASRIDTNTEAFF.